This T cell receptor beta chain was observed in a study of cytomegalovirus exposure and HLA in healthy donors. Study overall: A previous analysis identified approximately 110 million unique TCR beta sequences derived from around 200 million T cells. Broader study findings: Segments of the TCR beta V type were, in most cases, productive about 90% or about 30% of the time in an earlier analysis. Because they were indistinguishable, some V segments, including TRBV6-2 and TRBV6-3, were excluded.

13 Jbeta primers and 60 Vbeta primers were used for the PCR. Assay: immunoSEQ multiplex PCR; the TCRdb copy retains only in-frame clones and omits some. Of some 180,000 clones in the sample, around 82% were seen once. Deletions cut 5 bases from V and 7 bases from J, with 9 bases between. The germline V gene encodes CDR1 LNHDA and CDR2 SQIVND (reference sequence). The CDR3 covers 12 residues. As regards this clone: Its cognate antigen is unknown.

The sequence derives from a woman aged 30 to 39 in good health and CMV-seropositive. The sequenced material came from PBMCs. The gene calls are TRBV19 and TRBJ1-5; D possibly corresponds to TRBD1 (6 bases). The CDR3 spells CASSQQGQPQHF. The CDR3 DNA sequence: TGTGCCAGTAGTCAACAGGGACAGCCCCAGCATTTT.